This passage covers 10 T cell receptor beta chains from one sample sequenced in a study of T cell responses to AZD1222 COVID-19 vaccine. Only in-frame clones appear in the TCRdb table, and some are missing; sequencing was by immunoSEQ multiplex PCR. The sample has around 160,000 clones; 92% are singletons. Sequencing was performed on peripheral blood, taken 28 days after the second AZD1222 dose. These receptors were collected from an adult who received the AZD1222 COVID-19 vaccine.

This clone occurred once. The rearrangement joins TRBV19 to TRBJ2-6; D is possibly TRBD1 or TRBD2 (5 bases each). The CDR3 sequence is 17 residues long. V was shortened by 7 bases and J by 0 bases, with 16 bases between the two germline ends. CDR1 and CDR2 from the germline V gene are LNHDA and SQIVND (reference sequence). CDR3 region: CASNFGASPSGANVLTF. The CDR3, as DNA: TGTGCCAGTAATTTCGGGGCCTCACCCTCTGGGGCCAACGTCCTGACTTTC.

The J gene is TRBJ1-4, the V gene TRBV7-8; weak D call: TRBD1 (5 bases). This CDR3 is built from 14 residues. Germline V gene sequence: CDR1 SGHVS, CDR2 FQNEAQ. Deletions cut 5 bases from V and 3 bases from J, with 10 bases between. The CDR3 sequence is CASSTGLPNEKLFF. The DNA for the CDR3 is TGTGCCAGCAGCACGGGACTGCCTAATGAAAAACTGTTTTTT. Filled out from reference TRBV7-8 and TRBJ1-4, the complete variable domain reads GAGVSQSPRYKVAKRGQDVALRCDPISGHVSLFWYQQALGQGPEFLTYFQNEAQLDKSGLPSDRFFAERPEGSVSTLKIQRTQQEDSAVYLCASSTGLPNEKLFFGSGTQLSVL.

The rearrangement uses TRBV19 and TRBJ1-1; no firm D call. The germline V gene has CDR1 LNHDA and CDR2 SQIVND (reference sequence). Trimming removed 6 bases from V and 1 base from J, with 6 bases in between. The CDR3 extends over 12 amino acids. The CDR3 is CASRWGNTEAFF. The CDR3 DNA sequence: TGTGCCAGTAGGTGGGGGAACACTGAAGCTTTCTTT. The variable domain in full, with the rest retrieved from reference TRBV19 and TRBJ1-1, is DGGITQSPKYLFRKEGQNVTLSCEQNLNHDAMYWYRQDPGQGLRLIYYSQIVNDFQKGDIAEGYSVSREKKESFPLTVTSAQKNPTAFYLCASRWGNTEAFFGQGTRLTVV.

The chain uses TRBV4-1 and TRBJ1-6; TRBD1 matches 11 bases. V lost 1 base to trimming and J lost 14 bases; unmatched junction nucleotides: 4. The CDR3 runs to 14 residues. Germline assignment: CDR1 MGHRA and CDR2 YSYEKL. CDR3 sequence: CASSQGDRGASLHF. DNA of the CDR3: TGCGCCAGCAGCCAAGGGGACAGGGGGGCTTCCCTCCACTTT.

The chain uses TRBV12-3 or TRBV12-4 and TRBJ1-2, with a weak D call TRBD1 (5 bases). The CDR3 length is 12 residues. V was clipped by 3 bases and J by 8 bases, with 10 bases between them. CDR3 bases: TGTGCCAGCAGTTTCAGGGAGAGGGGCTACACCTTC. The encoded protein is CASSFRERGYTF.

The chain is built from TRBV4-2 and TRBJ1-1, with D possibly being TRBD1 (5 bases). The CDR3 spans 15 residues. Looked up from germline, CDR1 is LGHNA and CDR2 is YNFKEQ. V was trimmed by 1 base and J by 0 bases, leaving 9 bases between them. The CDR3 bases are TGTGCCAGCAGCCAAGGGGGGTCCTTGAACACTGAAGCTTTCTTT. Translated: CASSQGGSLNTEAFF.

The chain uses TRBV6-5 and TRBJ1-4, with TRBD1 identical over 9 bases. CDR3 size: 14 residues. V lost 2 bases to trimming and J lost 8 bases; unmatched junction nucleotides: 3. From germline, CDR1 is MNHEY and CDR2 SVGAGI. CDR3 sequence reads: CASSYRDRVEKLFF. CDR3 nucleotides: TGTGCCAGCAGTTACCGGGACAGGGTGGAAAAACTGTTTTTT.

The sample holds a few counts of this clone. This chain connects TRBV29-1 to TRBJ1-1; D is unresolved. In germline, CDR1 is SQVTM, CDR2 ANQGSEA. The CDR3 runs 13 residues. The V end lost 3 bases, the J end lost 1 base, and 9 bases lay between the germline ends. CDR3 loop: CSVDDTTNTEAFF. In DNA form, the CDR3 reads TGCAGCGTTGATGACACCACGAACACTGAAGCTTTCTTT.

J is TRBJ1-2 and V is TRBV30; D not resolved. Germline loops: CDR1 GTSNPN, CDR2 SVGIG (reference sequence). The CDR3 is 13 amino acids. Trimming left V 0 bases short and J 2 bases short, with 7 bases between. The CDR3 DNA follows: TGTGCCTGGAGTGTAGGACTGAACTATGGCTACACCTTC. It specifies CAWSVGLNYGYTF.

The chain has TRBV7-9 and TRBJ1-2; D ambiguous. Germline V lookup: CDR1 SEHNR, CDR2 FQNEAQ (reference sequence). The CDR3 runs to 15 residues. Trimming removed 6 bases at V and 5 bases at J, with 19 bases between. The CDR3 reads CASSDHQDKGYGYTF. The DNA of the CDR3 is TGTGCCAGCAGTGACCATCAGGATAAGGGTTATGGCTACACCTTC.